The clone carrying this T cell receptor beta chain appeared a single time. The record originates from a study of OX40 agonist ivuxolimab in advanced cancers. TCRdb's copy holds only in-frame clones and misses some; the assay was immunoSEQ multiplex PCR. This sample yields some 100,000 clones, of which 80% to 90% are seen a single time; around 1.1% belongs to the top ten. Germline CDR1 is SGDLS and CDR2 is YYNGEE. The germline V and J ends were trimmed by 0 bases and 2 bases, with 10 bases remaining between them. CDR3 size: 15 residues. V gene TRBV9 combines with J gene TRBJ2-3, with unresolved D. The TCR was taken from an adult with an advanced solid tumor such as melanoma, head and neck, liver or kidney cancer. Specimen: CD4+ or CD8+ T cells sorted from blood, collected in a trial of the OX40 agonist ivuxolimab. The CDR3 protein is CASSVGGIPTDTQYF. In DNA form, the CDR3 reads TGTGCCAGCAGCGTAGGCGGCATCCCCACAGATACGCAGTATTTT.